This TCR beta chain originates from a study of long-term antiretroviral therapy in people with HIV. Study context: The earliest specimens came about a decade ahead of the 2015 immediate-ART recommendation.

The study drew at least one pre-ART and at least two post-ART PBMC samples from every donor. Trimming stripped 2 bases from V and 2 bases from J, with 10 bases between. The CDR3 covers 14 residues. Germline CDR1 ENHRY, CDR2 SYGVKD. Version v3.0 of the immunoSEQ assay ran at survey level. Samples were sequenced targeting roughly 40,000-50,000 T-cell genomes each. Sequencing was performed with immunoSEQ multiplex PCR; in TCRdb, only in-frame clones are kept and a portion is missing. The sample has 20,000 to 30,000 clones, around 80% seen once. This chain connects TRBV10-3 to TRBJ2-7; the D gene is possibly TRBD2 (5 bases). The origin of this receptor is a woman in her forties with HIV. This sample comprised unsorted PBMCs, obtained 1.2 years after starting antiretroviral therapy. The CDR3 reads CAISEGLTPYEQYF. In nucleotides, the CDR3 is TGTGCCATCAGTGAGGGACTGACCCCCTACGAGCAGTACTTC.